This T cell receptor beta chain was sequenced in a study of blood T cell repertoires in COVID-19. Background on the study: Acute and convalescent COVID-19 specimens originated in the United States, Italy and Spain. Nucleic acid was either cDNA or gDNA, and it came from T cells, B-cell-depleted T cells, or PBMCs.

V lost 4 bases and J 3 bases, leaving 9 bases between the germline ends. The CDR3 has 14 residues. Germline CDR1 is KGHSH and CDR2 is LQKENI. Those enrolled in Seattle joined during active infection and were followed longitudinally afterward. As originally analysed: Nucleated cell counts were estimated from reference gene primer amplification. The assay was immunoSEQ multiplex PCR, and TCRdb's table has in-frame clones only and misses some. From that table come the V and J calls and clone size; the DNA was used to work out D and trimming. The sample yields about 94,000 clones, over 65% seen once. Sequencing was carried out using peripheral blood. This receptor was obtained from a man between 65 and 79 years old with COVID-19, enrolled during active disease. The chain employs TRBV18 and TRBJ2-2; D is uncertain. CDR3 DNA sequence: TGTGCCAGCTCACTCGAGATGGACACCGGGGAGCTGTTTTTT. It yields the protein CASSLEMDTGELFF. Drawing the rest from reference TRBV18 and TRBJ2-2, the complete variable domain is NAGVMQNPRHLVRRRGQEARLRCSPMKGHSHVYWYRQLPEEGLKFMVYLQKENIIDESGMPKERFSAEFPKEGPSILRIQQVVRGDSAAYFCASSLEMDTGELFFGEGSRLTVL.